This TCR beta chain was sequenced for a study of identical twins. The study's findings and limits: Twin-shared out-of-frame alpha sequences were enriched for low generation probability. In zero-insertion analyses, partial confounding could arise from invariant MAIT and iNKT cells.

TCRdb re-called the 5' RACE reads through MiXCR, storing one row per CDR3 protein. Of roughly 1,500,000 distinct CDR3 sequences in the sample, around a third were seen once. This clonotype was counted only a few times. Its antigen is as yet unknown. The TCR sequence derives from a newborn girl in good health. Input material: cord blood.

CDR3 nucleotide sequence: TGCAGCGTTGATTATGCAGGATCGCAAGAGACCCAGTACTTC. It translates to CSVDYAGSQETQYF. V usage is TRBV29-1 and J usage is TRBJ2-5; D is uncertain. CDR3 length: 14 residues. With 3 bases removed from V and 2 bases from J, the gap between germline ends came to 13 bases. The germline gives CDR1 SQVTM, CDR2 ANQGSEA. Full variable domain (remainder filled in from reference TRBV29-1 and TRBJ2-5): SAVISQKPSRDICQRGTSLTIQCQVDSQVTMMFWYRQQPGQSLTLIATANQGSEATYESGFVIDKFPISRPNLTFSTLTVSNMSPEDSSIYLCSVDYAGSQETQYFGPGTRLLVL.